The sample holds one count of the clone carrying this TCR beta chain. This record belongs to a study of blood T cell repertoires in COVID-19. V lost 6 bases, J lost 8 bases, and 14 bases lay in between. Germline V gene lookup returns CDR1 MRHNA and CDR2 SNTAGT. The CDR3 sequence is 14 residues long. Some clones are missing from TCRdb's copy, which holds only in-frame ones; the method was immunoSEQ multiplex PCR. The repertoire has around 340,000 clones, roughly nine tenths of them found once; the top ten carry just under 4%. The receptor's source is a woman aged 60-70 years with COVID-19, enrolled during active disease. The chain employs TRBV6-4 and TRBJ1-6, with D perhaps TRBD1 (6 bases). Material for sequencing was peripheral blood. CDR3 in amino acids: CASSTGQTHSPLHF. The DNA for the CDR3 is TGTGCCAGCAGCACTGGACAGACACATTCACCCCTCCACTTT.